This T cell receptor (beta chain) came from a study of blood T cell repertoires in COVID-19. Whole-study context: Acute-phase and convalescent COVID-19 samples originated in the United States, Italy and Spain. PBMCs, B-cell-depleted T cells, or T cells provided the cDNA or gDNA that made up the material.

The length of the CDR3 is 12 residues. The V end lost 7 bases, the J end lost 4 bases, and 13 bases lay between the germline ends. CDR1 SQVTM and CDR2 ANQGSEA come from the germline V gene. Original processing notes: Reference gene primer amplification in the assay estimated nucleated cell counts. The assay was immunoSEQ multiplex PCR, and TCRdb's table has in-frame clones only and misses some. V and J calls plus clone size are reproduced from that table; the DNA served to infer D and trimming. This sample has some 31,000 clones; over 90% occur once, and the top ten carry 4% to 6.5%. This sequence was found in a human donor in a cohort sampled during active COVID-19. The gene calls are TRBV29-1 and TRBJ1-1; D is perhaps TRBD1 (5 bases). Specimen: peripheral blood. CDR3 loop: CSATARGTEAFF. Here the CDR3 DNA reads TGCAGCGCGACAGCCCGGGGCACTGAAGCTTTCTTT.